The 20 T cell receptor beta chains in this list originate from one sample, sequenced in a study of PD-L1 blockade in urothelial cancer. Described time point: peripheral blood 6 weeks after treatment start. The repertoire was sequenced with immunoSEQ multiplex PCR; TCRdb's copy has only in-frame clones and lacks some. This table holds around 49,000 clones, around nine tenths found once. The sequencing here drew on PBMCs, taken around atezolizumab (anti-PD-L1) treatment. These receptors all come from a man aged 55 to 70 with urothelial cancer.

The chain links TRBV19 to TRBJ1-5; 7 bases agree with TRBD1. Germline assignment: CDR1 LNHDA and CDR2 SQIVND (reference sequence). CDR3 size: 16 residues. With 6 bases clipped from V and 3 bases from J, the junction kept 11 bases outside the gene matches. For the CDR3, the DNA is TGTGCCAGTAGCAACAAGGGGGCAGGCATCAATCAGCCCCAGCATTTT. Translated: CASSNKGAGINQPQHF. Looking up the rest from reference TRBV19 and TRBJ1-5 gives the full variable domain: DGGITQSPKYLFRKEGQNVTLSCEQNLNHDAMYWYRQDPGQGLRLIYYSQIVNDFQKGDIAEGYSVSREKKESFPLTVTSAQKNPTAFYLCASSNKGAGINQPQHFGDGTRLSIL.

CDR3 sequence: CASSLSGGGTTGELFF. In nucleotides, the CDR3 is TGCGCCAGCAGCTTGTCGGGCGGGGGGACCACCGGGGAGCTGTTTTTT. This chain joins TRBV5-1 and TRBJ2-2; TRBD2 matches at 8 bases. The germline gives CDR1 SGHRS, CDR2 YFSETQ. V shed 1 base and J 4 bases; nucleotides not matched to a gene: 6. There are 16 residues in the CDR3.

CDR3 nucleotides: TGTGCCAGCAGCTTGGAGCTGCGGGGGGGCTCAGATACGCAGTATTTT. Residues: CASSLELRGGSDTQYF. The chain couples TRBV5-4 to TRBJ2-3, with 9 bases that match TRBD2. V trimming: 0 bases; J trimming: 4 bases; junction bases outside the gene matches: 6. Germline CDR1 reads SGHNT; CDR2 reads YYREEE (reference sequence). The CDR3 runs 16 residues.

The rearrangement links TRBV9 to TRBJ2-2; D unclear. V was trimmed by 0 bases and J by 1 base, leaving 7 bases between them. CDR1 and CDR2 from the germline V gene are SGDLS and YYNGEE. The CDR3 runs 15 residues. CDR3: CASSVGSVNTGELFF. In DNA form, the CDR3 reads TGTGCCAGCAGCGTAGGCAGCGTGAACACCGGGGAGCTGTTTTTT. The full variable domain, its missing parts supplied by reference TRBV9 and TRBJ2-2, is DSGVTQTPKHLITATGQRVTLRCSPRSGDLSVYWYQQSLDQGLQFLIQYYNGEERAKGNILERFSAQQFPDLHSELNLSSLELGDSALYFCASSVGSVNTGELFFGEGSRLTVL.

In its sample, this clone was seen once. This chain joins TRBV30 and TRBJ2-4; 12 bases line up with TRBD2. Germline-derived CDR1 and CDR2 are GTSNPN and SVGIG (reference sequence). V shed 2 bases and J 7 bases; nucleotides not matched to a gene: 12. The CDR3 covers 17 residues. The CDR3 sequence is CAWSSGASGGANNIQYF. For the CDR3, the DNA is TGTGCCTGGAGTTCCGGGGCTAGCGGGGGGGCGAACAACATTCAGTACTTC.

CDR3 in DNA: TGTGCCAGCAGCTTAGCAGGCCCTGGAAACACCATATATTTT. It is translated as CASSLAGPGNTIYF. The chain carries TRBV11-2 and TRBJ1-3; no clear D. The V gene's germline CDR1 is SGHAT and CDR2 FQNNGV. Trimming stripped 1 base from V and 2 bases from J, with 6 bases between. The CDR3 consists of 14 residues.

J is TRBJ2-5 and V is TRBV7-2; D may be TRBD2 (5 bases). The CDR3 is 14 amino acids. Germline-derived CDR1 and CDR2 are SGHTA and FQGNSA. With 6 bases removed from V and 2 bases from J, the gap between germline ends came to 13 bases. This CDR3 reads CASSPTRMQETQYF. The CDR3 coding sequence is TGTGCCAGCAGTCCAACTAGAATGCAAGAGACCCAGTACTTC.

This clone was counted between two and nine times. The chain employs TRBV14 and TRBJ1-3; TRBD1 matches at 10 bases. Germline loops: CDR1 SGHDN, CDR2 FVKESK. Trimming at V came to 2 bases and at J to 3 bases, leaving 1 base not matched to a gene. This CDR3 is 15 amino acids long. As DNA, the CDR3 is TGTGCCAGCAGCCAAAGGACAGGGGGTGGAAACACCATATATTTT. Its translation: CASSQRTGGGNTIYF.

The chain recombines TRBV7-8 with TRBJ1-2; D is possibly TRBD1 (6 bases). Trimming stripped 0 bases from V and 4 bases from J, with 6 bases between. Germline loops: CDR1 SGHVS, CDR2 FQNEAQ. The CDR3 has 13 amino acids. CDR3 loop: CASSLAGGYGYTF. The CDR3 DNA reads TGTGCCAGCAGCTTAGCAGGGGGCTATGGCTACACCTTC.

The J gene is TRBJ1-2, the V gene TRBV4-1; tentative D call: TRBD1 (5 bases). Germline V gene sequence: CDR1 MGHRA, CDR2 YSYEKL. The CDR3 extends over 18 amino acids. V dropped 1 base and J dropped 4 bases, with 22 bases sitting between them. CDR3 sequence: CASSQGGLGREVVYGYTF. CDR3 in DNA: TGCGCCAGCAGCCAAGGAGGCTTGGGCAGGGAGGTGGTCTATGGCTACACCTTC.

The gene calls are TRBV6-1 and TRBJ1-2; no clear D. The CDR3 has 13 amino acids. Trimming shortened V by 1 base and J by 8 bases, and 11 bases separated the two germline ends. Germline loops: CDR1 MNHNS, CDR2 SASEGT. CDR3 residues: CASSEGPGRGYTF. The CDR3 DNA sequence: TGTGCCAGCAGTGAAGGGCCTGGGAGGGGCTACACCTTC.

This chain joins TRBV28 and TRBJ2-2; 10 bases are shared with TRBD1. V lost 10 bases and J lost 4; bases outside the gene matches: 3. The CDR3 loop spans 13 amino acids. Germline V CDR1 and CDR2: MDHEN, SYDVKM. CDR3 DNA sequence: TGTGCCAACCGGGACAGGGGCACCGGGGAGCTGTTTTTT. Translation: CANRDRGTGELFF.

J is TRBJ2-3 and V is TRBV29-1; TRBD1 might be the D (6 bases). This CDR3 is 14 amino acids long. V dropped 4 bases and J dropped 3 bases, with 14 bases sitting between them. Germline V gene sequence: CDR1 SQVTM, CDR2 ANQGSEA. CDR3 loop: CSVGGQGLTDTQYF. For the CDR3, the DNA is TGCAGCGTTGGAGGTCAGGGGCTGACAGATACGCAGTATTTT.

This chain uses TRBV7-2 with TRBJ2-5, with unresolved D. This CDR3 is built from 12 residues. CDR1 is SGHTA, CDR2 FQGNSA, per germline. V lost 5 bases and J lost 2, with 6 bases in between. CDR3 sequence: CASSVIQETQYF. Written as DNA, the CDR3 is TGTGCCAGCAGCGTAATTCAAGAGACCCAGTACTTC. The full variable domain, rest sourced from reference TRBV7-2 and TRBJ2-5, is GAGVSQSPSNKVTEKGKDVELRCDPISGHTALYWYRQSLGQGLEFLIYFQGNSAPDKSGLPSDRFSAERTGGSVSTLTIQRTQQEDSAVYLCASSVIQETQYFGPGTRLLVL.

The chain employs TRBV28 and TRBJ2-2; TRBD1 might be the D (6 bases). This CDR3 comprises 18 residues. In germline, CDR1 is MDHEN, CDR2 SYDVKM. Trimming left V 4 bases short and J 0 bases short, with 18 bases between. The CDR3 nucleotides read TGTGCCAGCAGTTATCCGCCCCCGGGACACCCGAACACCGGGGAGCTGTTTTTT. Protein product: CASSYPPPGHPNTGELFF.

The chain is built from TRBV5-1 and TRBJ2-7, with 11 bases fitting TRBD1. Germline V gene sequence: CDR1 SGHRS, CDR2 YFSETQ. V trimming: 4 bases; J trimming: 6 bases; junction bases outside the gene matches: 9. The CDR3 is 15 amino acids. CDR3 residues: CASSPEGTGGREQYF. CDR3 bases: TGCGCCAGCAGCCCGGAGGGGACAGGGGGGCGCGAGCAGTACTTC.

A single count supports this clone. The chain carries TRBV5-1 and TRBJ2-5; 11 bases map to TRBD2. With 2 bases clipped from V and 3 bases from J, the junction kept 12 bases outside the gene matches. This CDR3 is built from 18 residues. Germline values: CDR1 SGHRS, CDR2 YFSETQ. DNA of the CDR3: TGCGCCAGCAGCTTTCCCCTGTCGACTAGCGGGATAGAAGAGACCCAGTACTTC. Translation gives CASSFPLSTSGIEETQYF.

This chain links TRBV5-4 with TRBJ2-3, with 15 positions matching TRBD2. There are 17 residues in the CDR3. The V and J ends lost 3 bases and 4 bases, in that order; junction bases with no gene match: 6. Germline assignment: CDR1 SGHNT and CDR2 YYREEE (reference sequence). The CDR3, as DNA: TGTGCCAGCAGCTGGACTAGCGGGGGGGCCGGCCCAGATACGCAGTATTTT. Amino acids: CASSWTSGGAGPDTQYF. Filled out from reference TRBV5-4 and TRBJ2-3, the complete variable domain reads ETGVTQSPTHLIKTRGQQVTLRCSSQSGHNTVSWYQQALGQGPQFIFQYYREEENGRGNFPPRFSGLQFPNYSSELNVNALELDDSALYLCASSWTSGGAGPDTQYFGPGTRLTVL.

This sequence joins TRBV9 and TRBJ2-1; tentative D call: TRBD2 (5 bases). The length of the CDR3 is 16 residues. Germline lookup yields CDR1 SGDLS and CDR2 YYNGEE. Trimming left V 0 bases short and J 7 bases short, with 17 bases between. This chain's CDR3 is CASSVAEALRWNEQFF. CDR3 in DNA: TGTGCCAGCAGCGTAGCGGAGGCTTTGAGATGGAATGAGCAGTTCTTC.

The chain has TRBV6-1 and TRBJ1-1; D gene ambiguous. V gave up 5 bases and J gave up 5 bases, with 6 bases separating them. Per the germline V gene, CDR1 is MNHNS and CDR2 is SASEGT. The CDR3 has 11 amino acids. CDR3 loop: CASSHGTEAFF. CDR3 bases: TGTGCCAGCAGTCACGGGACTGAAGCTTTCTTT.